A selection of T cell receptor beta chains follows, all from one sample in a study of B cell selection in AIRE deficiency. The assay was immunoSEQ multiplex PCR, and TCRdb's table has in-frame clones only and misses some. The sample shows about 24,000 clones, approximately 96% of them seen only once. The sample consisted of CD4+CD127+ conventional T cells sorted from PBMCs. These receptors originate from a human donor in good health. Each CDR3 is given with its conserved first and last residue. A D gene is named only where the DNA matches it firmly. Only part of the rows carry a size: once, few, many, or a class if the clone is expanded.

DNA: TGTGCCAGCAGTCCCACCCAGGGGGACCTCAATCAGCCCCAGCATTTT
CDR3: CASSPTQGDLNQPQHF
D: TRBD1
J: TRBJ1-5
V: TRBV28
size: NA

DNA: TGTGCCAGTAGTTTGCGGACAGGGCGGCTCGAGCAGTACTTC
CDR3: CASSLRTGRLEQYF
D: TRBD1
J: TRBJ2-7
V: TRBV19
size: NA

DNA: TGTGCCAGCAGTTTGCTCGGGAATCAGCCCCAGCATTTT
CDR3: CASSLLGNQPQHF
D: NA
J: TRBJ1-5
V: TRBV27
size: NA

DNA: TGTGCCAGCAGCACCCAACCGCCCCCGGGACTAGCGGGGGGCACAGATACGCAGTATTTT
CDR3: CASSTQPPPGLAGGTDTQYF
D: TRBD2
J: TRBJ2-3
V: TRBV7-3
size: NA

DNA: TGTGCCAGCAGTTTATCAGGGGTACCCTATGGCTACACCTTC
CDR3: CASSLSGVPYGYTF
D: NA
J: TRBJ1-2
V: TRBV28
size: NA

DNA: TGTGCCAGCAGCTCCGACAGGGGTGTAGCCTGGGAGACCCAGTACTTC
CDR3: CASSSDRGVAWETQYF
D: TRBD1
J: TRBJ2-5
V: TRBV28
size: NA

DNA: TGTGCCTGGAGCGACCTATCTAACTATGGCTACACCTTC
CDR3: CAWSDLSNYGYTF
D: NA
J: TRBJ1-2
V: TRBV30
size: NA

DNA: TGTGCCACCAGCAGATTGTACTCTGGGGCCAACGTCCTGACTTTC
CDR3: CATSRLYSGANVLTF
D: NA
J: TRBJ2-6
V: TRBV15
size: NA

DNA: TGTGCCAGCAGCTACACAGATACGCAGTATTTT
CDR3: CASSYTDTQYF
D: NA
J: TRBJ2-3
V: TRBV5-6
size: NA

DNA: TGTGCCAGCAGCCAATCCACAGGGGCTGGCTACACCTTC
CDR3: CASSQSTGAGYTF
D: TRBD1
J: TRBJ1-2
V: TRBV7-8
size: once

DNA: TGTGCCAGCCCCGCGGGCCCCACAGATACGCAGTATTTT
CDR3: CASPAGPTDTQYF
D: NA
J: TRBJ2-3
V: TRBV18
size: NA

DNA: TGTGCCAGCAGTGTTCAGGAACCCACCGGGGAGCTGTTTTTT
CDR3: CASSVQEPTGELFF
D: NA
J: TRBJ2-2
V: TRBV2
size: NA

DNA: TGTGCCACCGACTCCTGGGGGGGAAGCAATCAGCCCCAGCATTTT
CDR3: CATDSWGGSNQPQHF
D: NA
J: TRBJ1-5
V: TRBV6-1
size: NA

DNA: TGTGCCAGCAGCTTAGGTCCGGGAAACACCGGGGAGCTGTTTTTT
CDR3: CASSLGPGNTGELFF
D: NA
J: TRBJ2-2
V: TRBV7-2
size: NA

DNA: TGTGCCAGCGGGTCGAGCTTCTTGTCCGGGGAGCTGTTTTTT
CDR3: CASGSSFLSGELFF
D: NA
J: TRBJ2-2
V: TRBV2
size: NA

DNA: TGTGCCAGCAGCCTGGACGGTACCTCTGGAAACACCATATATTTT
CDR3: CASSLDGTSGNTIYF
D: NA
J: TRBJ1-3
V: TRBV6-5
size: NA

DNA: TGTGCCAGCAGCCCCGACAGTAATTCACCCCTCCACTTT
CDR3: CASSPDSNSPLHF
D: NA
J: TRBJ1-6
V: TRBV7-2
size: once

DNA: TGTGCCATCAGTACAGGGGGGGGTCAGTACTTC
CDR3: CAISTGGGQYF
D: NA
J: TRBJ2-5
V: TRBV10-3
size: NA

DNA: TGTGCCAGCAGCTTAAGGGACACCGTGGATGAGCAGTTCTTC
CDR3: CASSLRDTVDEQFF
D: NA
J: TRBJ2-1
V: TRBV11-3
size: NA

DNA: TGCGCCAGCAGCAACCCCTTTCGGGGTAACTATGGCTACACCTTC
CDR3: CASSNPFRGNYGYTF
D: NA
J: TRBJ1-2
V: TRBV5-1
size: NA

DNA: TGTGCCTGGAGTGTATCCGGGGGTGGCTATGGCTACACCTTC
CDR3: CAWSVSGGGYGYTF
D: NA
J: TRBJ1-2
V: TRBV30
size: NA

DNA: TGTGCCAGTAGTACCCCTCGGGGAGGAAGAGGGACTGAAGCTTTCTTT
CDR3: CASSTPRGGRGTEAFF
D: NA
J: TRBJ1-1
V: TRBV19
size: once

DNA: TGTGCCAGCAGCCCGAGAACAGGGGTTGATAATTCACCCCTCCACTTT
CDR3: CASSPRTGVDNSPLHF
D: TRBD1
J: TRBJ1-6
V: TRBV9
size: NA

DNA: TGTGCCAGCAGCTCCGGTGGGGGGGCGCAGCAGACCCAGTACTTC
CDR3: CASSSGGGAQQTQYF
D: NA
J: TRBJ2-5
V: TRBV13
size: NA

DNA: TGTGCCAGCAGTTACCGCTACGAGCAGTACTTC
CDR3: CASSYRYEQYF
D: NA
J: TRBJ2-7
V: TRBV6-5
size: NA

DNA: TGTGCCATCAGTGAGGTAAGCGATCAGCCCCAGCATTTT
CDR3: CAISEVSDQPQHF
D: NA
J: TRBJ1-5
V: TRBV10-3
size: NA

DNA: TGTGCCAGCAGCTTACAGGGGGCGTTTGGAAACACCATATATTTT
CDR3: CASSLQGAFGNTIYF
D: TRBD1
J: TRBJ1-3
V: TRBV11-2
size: NA

DNA: TGTGCCAGCAGCCGGTTGGGGCCCCTCTCCTACGAGCAGTACTTC
CDR3: CASSRLGPLSYEQYF
D: NA
J: TRBJ2-7
V: TRBV5-6
size: NA

DNA: TGTGCCAGCAGCCAAGGGATGGTCAGAAATGAAAAACTGTTTTTT
CDR3: CASSQGMVRNEKLFF
D: NA
J: TRBJ1-4
V: TRBV14
size: NA

DNA: TGTGCCAGTAGTATTGTTAGGGACAATGAGCAGTTCTTC
CDR3: CASSIVRDNEQFF
D: NA
J: TRBJ2-1
V: TRBV19
size: NA

DNA: TGTGCCAGCAGTGACTGGACTAACCAAGAGACCCAGTACTTC
CDR3: CASSDWTNQETQYF
D: NA
J: TRBJ2-5
V: TRBV6-6
size: NA

DNA: TGCGCCAGCAGCTTGGACCGGGACAGGGGCTTTTACACCGGGGAGCTGTTTTTT
CDR3: CASSLDRDRGFYTGELFF
D: TRBD1
J: TRBJ2-2
V: TRBV5-1
size: once

DNA: TGTGCCAGCAGTGAAGCGAGAGGGGGGCTGACTGAAGCTTTCTTT
CDR3: CASSEARGGLTEAFF
D: NA
J: TRBJ1-1
V: TRBV2
size: NA

DNA: TGTGCCAGCAAAGTTGACAGCAATCAGCCCCAGCATTTT
CDR3: CASKVDSNQPQHF
D: NA
J: TRBJ1-5
V: TRBV27
size: NA

DNA: TGTGCCAGCAGCTTGGCGGACCGTTCCACAGATACGCAGTATTTT
CDR3: CASSLADRSTDTQYF
D: NA
J: TRBJ2-3
V: TRBV5-6
size: NA

DNA: TGTGCCAGCAGCTTGTCAGCGGGGGGCGGGGAGACCCAGTACTTC
CDR3: CASSLSAGGGETQYF
D: TRBD2
J: TRBJ2-5
V: TRBV5-4
size: once

DNA: TGTGCCGGGGGGGATAGCAATCAGCCCCAGCATTTT
CDR3: CAGGDSNQPQHF
D: NA
J: TRBJ1-5
V: TRBV10-3
size: NA

DNA: TGTGCCAGCAGCTTAAGGACTCACCCTGAAGCTTTCTTT
CDR3: CASSLRTHPEAFF
D: NA
J: TRBJ1-1
V: TRBV7-2
size: NA

DNA: TGTGCCAGCAGCTATAGGACAGACCTTAACACCGGGGAGCTGTTTTTT
CDR3: CASSYRTDLNTGELFF
D: NA
J: TRBJ2-2
V: TRBV7-8
size: NA

DNA: TGTGCCAGCTCACCAGGGGATGGCTACACCTTC
CDR3: CASSPGDGYTF
D: NA
J: TRBJ1-2
V: TRBV18
size: NA

DNA: TGCGCCAGCAGGAGGGACTTAGTGACTGGGGCCAACGTCCTGACTTTC
CDR3: CASRRDLVTGANVLTF
D: NA
J: TRBJ2-6
V: TRBV5-1
size: NA

DNA: TGTGCCAGCAGCCGACGACCCATGCCCGGGAACGAGCAGTACTTC
CDR3: CASSRRPMPGNEQYF
D: NA
J: TRBJ2-7
V: TRBV6-5
size: NA

DNA: TGTGCCAGCAGCTTGAATGCCCCAGGGGTGGGCACAGATACGCAGTATTTT
CDR3: CASSLNAPGVGTDTQYF
D: NA
J: TRBJ2-3
V: TRBV7-2
size: NA

DNA: TGCGCCAGCAGCCAAGTTGGAACAGGGTCTAGCACAGATACGCAGTATTTT
CDR3: CASSQVGTGSSTDTQYF
D: NA
J: TRBJ2-3
V: TRBV4-1
size: NA

DNA: TGTGCCAGCAGCTTGCTGGCAGGGACACAAGAGACCCAGTACTTC
CDR3: CASSLLAGTQETQYF
D: NA
J: TRBJ2-5
V: TRBV5-6
size: NA

DNA: TGTGCCAGCAGCTACCGGGGTGAAGCTTTCTTT
CDR3: CASSYRGEAFF
D: NA
J: TRBJ1-1
V: TRBV28
size: NA

DNA: TGTGCCATCAGTGTAACAGGGGGCCTGATGAACACTGAAGCTTTCTTT
CDR3: CAISVTGGLMNTEAFF
D: TRBD1
J: TRBJ1-1
V: TRBV10-3
size: NA